Listed below are T cell receptor beta chains from one sample, sequenced in a study of blood T cell repertoires in COVID-19. Repertoires were generated with immunoSEQ multiplex PCR, while TCRdb's copy carries only in-frame clones and drops some. The sample has roughly 62,000 clones, about 88% seen once. Material for sequencing was peripheral blood. These receptors were obtained from a man aged 65 to 79 with acute or convalescent COVID-19. The CDR3 runs from the conserved cysteine through the conserved F or W. A D gene is named only where the DNA matches it firmly. Size tells how often a clone was seen (once, few, many) or the class of an expanded clone, and some rows leave it out.

j_gene: TRBJ2-5
v_gene: TRBV27
abundance: .
d_gene: TRBD1
CDR3nt: TGTGCCAGCAGTCCCAGGGACAGGGGCTTCGAGACCCAGTACTTC
CDR3aa: CASSPRDRGFETQYF

j_gene: TRBJ2-1
v_gene: TRBV6-5
abundance: .
d_gene: .
CDR3nt: TGTGTCGGTACAACGGGAAGCTCCTACAATGAGCAGTTCTTC
CDR3aa: CVGTTGSSYNEQFF

j_gene: TRBJ1-5
v_gene: TRBV6-5
abundance: .
d_gene: TRBD1
CDR3nt: TGTGCCAGCAGTCAGGGGGTAAGGAATCAGCCCCAGCATTTT
CDR3aa: CASSQGVRNQPQHF

j_gene: TRBJ2-5
v_gene: TRBV19
abundance: .
d_gene: .
CDR3nt: TGTGCCAGTAGTATAGGAGCAGGAAAGGAGACCCAGTACTTC
CDR3aa: CASSIGAGKETQYF

j_gene: TRBJ1-2
v_gene: TRBV7-8
abundance: .
d_gene: TRBD1
CDR3nt: TGTGCCAGCAGCTTAGTTTTTACAGGGGTCCACTATGGCTACACCTTC
CDR3aa: CASSLVFTGVHYGYTF

j_gene: TRBJ1-2
v_gene: TRBV6-1
abundance: once
d_gene: .
CDR3nt: TGTGCCAGCAGTGAAGGGCGGGGCCCAAGCTATGGCTACACCTTC
CDR3aa: CASSEGRGPSYGYTF

j_gene: TRBJ1-1
v_gene: TRBV19
abundance: .
d_gene: TRBD1
CDR3nt: TGTGCCAGCAATGACAGGGGGCGACGAACTGAAGCTTTCTTT
CDR3aa: CASNDRGRRTEAFF

j_gene: TRBJ1-1
v_gene: TRBV3-1/TRBV3-2
abundance: .
d_gene: .
CDR3nt: TGTGCCAGCACCCTCGGGAGGGGAACTGAAGCTTTCTTT
CDR3aa: CASTLGRGTEAFF

j_gene: TRBJ2-3
v_gene: TRBV27
abundance: .
d_gene: .
CDR3nt: TGTGCCAGCAGTTTAGTTACAGGGAGATTCCTAATACCGACAGATACGCAGTATTTT
CDR3aa: CASSLVTGRFLIPTDTQYF

j_gene: TRBJ1-5
v_gene: TRBV7-2
abundance: few
d_gene: .
CDR3nt: TGTGCCAGCAGCTCGGGGGGGGGCTCCAATCAGCCCCAGCATTTT
CDR3aa: CASSSGGGSNQPQHF

j_gene: TRBJ2-6
v_gene: TRBV12-5
abundance: .
d_gene: TRBD1
CDR3nt: TGTGCTAGTGGCTCACTTGCAGGGGGCGCTTCTTCTGGGGCCAACGTCCTGACTTTC
CDR3aa: CASGSLAGGASSGANVLTF

j_gene: TRBJ2-5
v_gene: TRBV2
abundance: .
d_gene: TRBD1
CDR3nt: TGTGCCAGCAGCCCCGGGACAGGGCGTAAGAACCAAGAGACCCAGTACTTC
CDR3aa: CASSPGTGRKNQETQYF

j_gene: TRBJ2-1
v_gene: TRBV6-4
abundance: .
d_gene: TRBD2
CDR3nt: TGTGCCAGCAGTGACCTGTTAGCGGGGTACAATGAGCAGTTCTTC
CDR3aa: CASSDLLAGYNEQFF

j_gene: TRBJ2-1
v_gene: TRBV15
abundance: .
d_gene: TRBD2
CDR3nt: TGTGCCACCAGCACCAGCGGGGGGCGGTACAATGAGCAGTTCTTC
CDR3aa: CATSTSGGRYNEQFF

j_gene: TRBJ2-1
v_gene: TRBV9
abundance: .
d_gene: TRBD1
CDR3nt: TGTGCCAGCAGCGCCCCAATTTCGGACAGGGCGAATAATGAGCAGTTCTTC
CDR3aa: CASSAPISDRANNEQFF

j_gene: TRBJ2-1
v_gene: TRBV2
abundance: few
d_gene: TRBD2
CDR3nt: TGTGCCAGCAGTTTTTCCCCAACTAGCGGGGTTTACAATGAGCAGTTCTTC
CDR3aa: CASSFSPTSGVYNEQFF

j_gene: TRBJ1-1
v_gene: TRBV10-3
abundance: few
d_gene: .
CDR3nt: TGTGCCATCAGTGAAGAAAGGTTAAGACAGAAAGAAATGAACACTGAAGCTTTCTTT
CDR3aa: CAISEERLRQKEMNTEAFF

j_gene: TRBJ2-2
v_gene: TRBV5-8
abundance: .
d_gene: TRBD1
CDR3nt: TGTGCCAGCAGCTTGAGAGGCAGGGGGATGATCGGGGAGCTGTTTTTT
CDR3aa: CASSLRGRGMIGELFF

j_gene: TRBJ1-1
v_gene: TRBV10-3
abundance: few
d_gene: .
CDR3nt: TGTGCCATCATCTCAGGGCCGAACACTGAAGCTTTCTTT
CDR3aa: CAIISGPNTEAFF

j_gene: TRBJ2-1
v_gene: TRBV19
abundance: .
d_gene: .
CDR3nt: TGTGCCAGTAGTATACTTCGGAGCTCCTTTGCCGAGCAGTTCTTC
CDR3aa: CASSILRSSFAEQFF

j_gene: TRBJ1-6
v_gene: TRBV6-1
abundance: once
d_gene: .
CDR3nt: TGTGCCAGCAGTGAAAAGAGCTCCTATAATTCACCCCTCCACTTT
CDR3aa: CASSEKSSYNSPLHF

j_gene: TRBJ2-3
v_gene: TRBV5-1
abundance: .
d_gene: .
CDR3nt: TGCGCCAGCACCACTGGACAGTTCACAGATACGCAGTATTTT
CDR3aa: CASTTGQFTDTQYF

j_gene: TRBJ1-3
v_gene: TRBV28
abundance: .
d_gene: .
CDR3nt: TGTGCCAGCAGTTTCCTAAGGGGCTCTGGAAACACCATATATTTT
CDR3aa: CASSFLRGSGNTIYF

j_gene: TRBJ1-5
v_gene: TRBV3-1/TRBV3-2
abundance: .
d_gene: .
CDR3nt: TGTGCCAGCAGCCAACTAAACCAGCCCCAGCATTTT
CDR3aa: CASSQLNQPQHF

j_gene: TRBJ1-1
v_gene: TRBV28
abundance: .
d_gene: .
CDR3nt: TGTGCCAGCAGATCGACGGGGGGGGCAATCAACACTGAAGCTTTCTTT
CDR3aa: CASRSTGGAINTEAFF

j_gene: TRBJ2-5
v_gene: TRBV5-1
abundance: .
d_gene: .
CDR3nt: TGCGCCAGCAGCTTGGGGTTCAGTGGTTACCAAGAGACCCAGTACTTC
CDR3aa: CASSLGFSGYQETQYF

j_gene: TRBJ1-2
v_gene: TRBV12-5
abundance: .
d_gene: .
CDR3nt: TGTGCTAGTGGTGGGGGGAGTTTCCTTTATGGCTACACCTTC
CDR3aa: CASGGGSFLYGYTF

j_gene: TRBJ1-5
v_gene: TRBV28
abundance: .
d_gene: .
CDR3nt: TGTGCCAGCAGTCCCGGACAGAATCATCAGCCCCAGCATTTT
CDR3aa: CASSPGQNHQPQHF

j_gene: TRBJ2-1
v_gene: TRBV28
abundance: .
d_gene: TRBD2
CDR3nt: TGTGCCAGCAGTTTATCGGGGCTAGCGGGGGGGCAATTAAATGAGCAGTTCTTC
CDR3aa: CASSLSGLAGGQLNEQFF

j_gene: TRBJ1-3
v_gene: TRBV2
abundance: few
d_gene: .
CDR3nt: TGTGCCAGCAAAGGGACAACAGACTCTGGAAACACCATATATTTT
CDR3aa: CASKGTTDSGNTIYF

j_gene: TRBJ2-5
v_gene: TRBV11-3
abundance: .
d_gene: TRBD2
CDR3nt: TGTGCCAGCAGCTTCGGGACTAGCGGGAGCCCCGGGGAGACCCAGTACTTC
CDR3aa: CASSFGTSGSPGETQYF

j_gene: TRBJ2-1
v_gene: TRBV18
abundance: .
d_gene: TRBD2
CDR3nt: TGTGCCAGCTCACCGGGACTATCCAATGAGCAGTTCTTC
CDR3aa: CASSPGLSNEQFF

j_gene: TRBJ1-5
v_gene: TRBV15
abundance: .
d_gene: .
CDR3nt: TGTGCCACCAGCAGAGAGAAGGGACTTAGCAATCAGCCCCAGCATTTT
CDR3aa: CATSREKGLSNQPQHF

j_gene: TRBJ2-1
v_gene: TRBV21-1
abundance: once
d_gene: .
CDR3nt: TGTGCCAGCAGCAAAAGGCACAGGGGGAAGATATTCAATGAGCAGTTCTTC
CDR3aa: CASSKRHRGKIFNEQFF

j_gene: TRBJ2-3
v_gene: TRBV11-2
abundance: .
d_gene: .
CDR3nt: TGTGCCAGCAGCTGGCAGGGGTCCCCCCCAGATACGCAGTATTTT
CDR3aa: CASSWQGSPPDTQYF

j_gene: TRBJ1-6
v_gene: TRBV10-2
abundance: .
d_gene: TRBD1
CDR3nt: TGCGCCAGCAGCCCACAGGGGTTTAATTCACCCCTCCACTTT
CDR3aa: CASSPQGFNSPLHF

j_gene: TRBJ1-2
v_gene: TRBV2
abundance: .
d_gene: TRBD1
CDR3nt: TGTGCCAGCAGTGAAGCAGGGGGCTACTATGGCTACACCTTC
CDR3aa: CASSEAGGYYGYTF

j_gene: TRBJ1-1
v_gene: TRBV6-5
abundance: .
d_gene: TRBD1
CDR3nt: TGTGCCAGCAGTCTGGGACAGGGTCACTCTGAAGCTTTCTTT
CDR3aa: CASSLGQGHSEAFF

j_gene: TRBJ2-6
v_gene: TRBV27
abundance: .
d_gene: .
CDR3nt: TGTGCCAGCAGTTCGTGGGGCGTTGGGGCCAACGTCCTGACTTTC
CDR3aa: CASSSWGVGANVLTF

j_gene: TRBJ1-2
v_gene: TRBV5-1
abundance: .
d_gene: .
CDR3nt: TGCGCCAGCAGCCCCGACAGTTTCCACTATGGCTACACCTTC
CDR3aa: CASSPDSFHYGYTF

j_gene: TRBJ2-7
v_gene: TRBV19
abundance: once
d_gene: TRBD1
CDR3nt: TGTGCCAGTAGTACACGGACAGGGAGAAACTACGAGCAGTACTTC
CDR3aa: CASSTRTGRNYEQYF

j_gene: TRBJ1-4
v_gene: TRBV18
abundance: .
d_gene: TRBD1
CDR3nt: TGTGCCAGCTCACCATCTCGACAGGGTAATGAAAAACTGTTTTTT
CDR3aa: CASSPSRQGNEKLFF

j_gene: TRBJ1-1
v_gene: TRBV7-9
abundance: .
d_gene: TRBD1
CDR3nt: TGTGCCAGCAGCGGACAGGGGGTGAACACTGAAGCTTTCTTT
CDR3aa: CASSGQGVNTEAFF

j_gene: TRBJ1-5
v_gene: TRBV27
abundance: .
d_gene: .
CDR3nt: TGTGCCAGCAGTTTAGGTTTTCAGGGACCCCAGCATTTT
CDR3aa: CASSLGFQGPQHF

j_gene: TRBJ2-2
v_gene: TRBV15
abundance: .
d_gene: TRBD2
CDR3nt: TGTGCCACCAGCAGAGATTCGGGACTAGGGGACACCGGGGAGCTGTTTTTT
CDR3aa: CATSRDSGLGDTGELFF

j_gene: TRBJ2-3
v_gene: TRBV24-1
abundance: .
d_gene: TRBD2
CDR3nt: TGTGCCACCAGTGATCAAACTCTAGCGGGAGTAACGGCAGATACGCAGTATTTT
CDR3aa: CATSDQTLAGVTADTQYF